Sequencing of this TCR beta chain was carried out in a study of CD8 T cells in ankylosing spondylitis. Broader study findings: It appeared that ankylosing spondylitis blood was characterized by a TCR beta motif of eight highly homologous variants. Significant enrichment of disease-linked clones was reported in matched ankylosing spondylitis synovial fluid. Prior work had noted some motif variants in reactive arthritis blood and synovial fluid.

In its sample, this clonotype ranks as medium-sized. The antigen remains unidentified. The V segment lost 4 bases and the J segment 0 bases; nucleotides outside the gene matches: 9. The CDR3 runs to 17 residues. Germline V gene lookup returns CDR1 SGHVS and CDR2 FNYEAQ. A quantitative 5'-RACE method, one with molecular barcodes, was used to make TCR beta libraries. TCRdb re-called the 5' RACE reads with MiXCR, one entry per CDR3 protein. The table includes roughly 90,000 distinct CDR3 sequences, around 8.5% detected once. Input material: blood, either unsorted or a sorted T cell fraction (not recorded which). The V gene is TRBV7-6, the J gene TRBJ2-3; the match to TRBD2 covers 8 bases. The receptor's source is a male donor with ankylosing spondylitis. In nucleotides, the CDR3 is TGTGCCAGCAGCTCGTTTGGCGGGAGGATCAGCACAGATACGCAGTATTTT. Residues: CASSSFGGRISTDTQYF.